The next 21 T cell receptor beta chains were all read from a single sample in a study of naive and memory T cell subsets. For these TCRs, the target antigens are not known. Four rounds of PCR amplified the ligated cDNA using nested alpha and beta constant-region primers plus SP2. TCRdb re-analysed the UMI-ligation and nested PCR reads in MiXCR, keeping a single row per CDR3 protein. The sample carries 250 or so distinct CDR3 sequences, around 65% recorded once. Findings of the study overall: A few larger clonotypes appeared in naive repertoires, especially CD8, possibly memory cells re-expressing CD45RA.

The specimen was naive CD8+ T cells from blood. These receptors were obtained from a human donor in good health.

In the case of this clonotype: For a library built for alpha chains, this beta chain is a stray read; little rests on its size. This chain connects TRBV7-9 to TRBJ2-1; no clear D. V was cut by 5 bases and J by 6 bases, with 14 bases left in between. Germline V gene data show CDR1 as SEHNR and CDR2 as FQNEAQ (reference sequence). The CDR3 loop spans 14 amino acids. CDR3 sequence (DNA): TGTGCCAGCAGCCCTCGGACCGGATTCAATGAGCAGTTCTTC. Its translation is CASSPRTGFNEQFF.

With regard to this clonotype: This beta chain is an unintended read in a library built for alpha chains; its size means little. The CDR3 sequence is CASSLKGDSSAGELFF. The CDR3 DNA sequence: TGTGCCAGCAGCTTAAAGGGGGACTCCTCCGCCGGGGAGCTGTTTTTT. This sequence joins TRBV7-3 and TRBJ2-2; D may be TRBD1 or TRBD2 (6 bases each). Germline values: CDR1 SGHTA, CDR2 FQGTGA. CDR3 length equals 16 residues. Trimming removed 1 base at V and 6 bases at J, with 15 bases between. Filled out from reference TRBV7-3 and TRBJ2-2, the complete variable domain reads GAGVSQTPSNKVTEKGKYVELRCDPISGHTALYWYRQSLGQGPEFLIYFQGTGAADDSGLPNDRFFAVRPEGSVSTLKIQRTERGDSAVYLCASSLKGDSSAGELFFGEGSRLTVL.

As to this clonotype: The junction differs from germline at one of its ends, possibly a read error. Within a library made for alpha chains, this beta chain is off target, and its count is uninformative. The CDR3 region has the DNA TGCGCCAGCAGCTCGACGGGGGGCCTTGAGCAGTTATTC. This encodes CASSSTGGLEQLF. The rearrangement joins TRBV5-1 to TRBJ2-1, with a possible D match to TRBD2 (7 bases). CDR1 SGHRS and CDR2 YFSETQ come from the germline V gene. CDR3 length: 13 amino acids.

A few counts support this clonotype. This beta chain is an off-target read within a library intended for alpha chains, so its frequency means little. The genes are TRBV19 and TRBJ2-6; perhaps TRBD1 as D (5 bases). From germline, CDR1 is LNHDA and CDR2 SQIVND (reference sequence). V lost 3 bases and J lost 2, with 8 bases in between. CDR3 length: 15 residues. Written as DNA, the CDR3 is TGTGCCAGTAGTATCTCAGGGACTGGGGCCAACGTCCTGACTTTC. This sequence encodes CASSISGTGANVLTF.

Notes on this clonotype: Little can be read into the size of this beta chain, an off-target read in a library designed for alpha chains. The genes are TRBV5-5 and TRBJ1-5; D may be TRBD1 (6 bases). With 0 bases removed from V and 1 base from J, the gap between germline ends came to 14 bases. The CDR3 spans 17 residues. CDR1 and CDR2 (germline): SGHKS, YYEKEE (reference sequence). The CDR3 protein is CASSLALQGTSNQPQHF. CDR3 nucleotide sequence: TGTGCCAGCAGCTTGGCCTTGCAGGGGACGAGCAATCAGCCCCAGCATTTT.

As to this clonotype: Because this beta chain is a stray read in a library intended to capture alpha chains, its abundance should not be given much weight. The chain uses TRBV7-2 and TRBJ2-3; 8 bases match TRBD1. Trimming removed 1 base from V and 2 bases from J; junction bases left unmatched: 5. The CDR3 runs to 16 residues. The germline V gene encodes CDR1 SGHTA and CDR2 FQGNSA. The CDR3 here is CASSLGSGGFTDTQYF. In nucleotides, the CDR3 is TGTGCCAGCAGCTTAGGGTCAGGGGGCTTCACAGATACGCAGTATTTT.

Note on this clonotype: This beta chain represents an off-target read in a library built for alpha chains; its size is of limited meaning. V gene TRBV11-2 combines with J gene TRBJ2-3; 14 nucleotides agree with TRBD2. CDR1 is SGHAT, CDR2 FQNNGV, per germline. The CDR3 runs to 17 residues. The V and J ends lost 5 bases and 6 bases, in that order; junction bases with no gene match: 10. CDR3 residues: CASSNRLAGGPVDTQYF. The CDR3 DNA sequence: TGTGCCAGCAGCAATCGACTAGCGGGAGGGCCGGTGGATACGCAGTATTTT.

In this sample, this clonotype turned up a few times. This beta chain lies outside the target of a library built for alpha chains; its clone size means little. The chain is built from TRBV27 and TRBJ2-5, with 10 bases lining up with TRBD1. The CDR3 loop spans 19 amino acids. Losses at the gene ends were 5 bases for V and 5 bases for J; bases not matched to a gene: 20. CDR1 and CDR2 (germline): MNHEY, SMNVEV (reference sequence). The CDR3 loop is CASSEKGIGGQGGKETQYF. CDR3 bases: TGTGCCAGCAGTGAAAAGGGGATCGGAGGACAGGGGGGGAAGGAGACCCAGTACTTC.

As concerns this clonotype: This beta chain is a stray sequence in a library constructed for alpha chains; its clone size is not meaningful. This chain connects TRBV18 to TRBJ2-3; D unresolved. This CDR3 is built from 13 residues. Trimming took 5 bases from V and 3 from J, leaving 9 bases between them. CDR1 is KGHSH and CDR2 is LQKENI in the germline V gene. The CDR3 region has the DNA TGTGCCAGCTCAGTACTCCCGACAGATACGCAGTATTTT. Its protein product is CASSVLPTDTQYF. Full variable domain (missing parts from reference TRBV18 and TRBJ2-3): NAGVMQNPRHLVRRRGQEARLRCSPMKGHSHVYWYRQLPEEGLKFMVYLQKENIIDESGMPKERFSAEFPKEGPSILRIQQVVRGDSAAYFCASSVLPTDTQYFGPGTRLTVL.

Points on this clonotype: One end of the junction varies from germline; a read error may be responsible. With the library built for alpha chains, this beta chain is off target and its frequency is not meaningful. This chain links TRBV6-4 with TRBJ1-1, with D uncertain. Germline assignment: CDR1 MRHNA and CDR2 SNTAGT. This CDR3 is 16 amino acids long. Here the CDR3 DNA reads TGTGCCAGCAGTGAAGTAGAAGAAACCAGTGGCTCTAGGTTGACCTTT. Amino acid sequence: CASSEVEETSGSRLTF.

About this clonotype itself: This beta chain turned up in a library designed for alpha chains; as an off-target read, its abundance says little. The rearrangement uses TRBV6-5 and TRBJ1-5; tentatively, D is TRBD1 (6 bases). Germline V gene sequence: CDR1 MNHEY, CDR2 SVGAGI. V was trimmed by 6 bases and J by 5 bases, leaving 17 bases between them. The CDR3 runs to 15 residues. CDR3 region: CASRRAGTKDQPQHF. The CDR3 DNA reads TGTGCCAGCAGAAGAGCGGGGACAAAAGATCAGCCCCAGCATTTT.

Concerning this clonotype itself: The library was prepared for alpha chains; this beta chain is a stray read, so its frequency means little. V gene TRBV12-3 or TRBV12-4 combines with J gene TRBJ2-7; TRBD1 matches 9 bases. The CDR3 is 16 amino acids. Losses at the gene ends were 6 bases for V and 0 bases for J; bases not matched to a gene: 9. CDR3 amino acids: CASSIQGAKGSYEQYF. CDR3 bases: TGTGCCAGCAGCATACAGGGGGCGAAGGGCTCCTACGAGCAGTACTTC.

In this sample, this clonotype turned up a few times. In a library made to pick up alpha chains, this beta chain is a stray read with a size that means little. This chain uses TRBV6-6 with TRBJ1-1; 9 nucleotides match TRBD1. V was pared by 6 bases and J by 1 base, with 3 bases of the junction left unmatched. Germline V CDR1 and CDR2: MNHNY, SVGAGI (reference sequence). The CDR3 is made up of 14 amino acids. The CDR3 coding sequence is TGTGCCAGCAGCCGACAGGGGGAGAACACTGAAGCTTTCTTT. Protein sequence: CASSRQGENTEAFF.

Notes on this clonotype: Within a library made for alpha chains, this beta chain is off target, and its count is uninformative. CDR3 DNA: TGCAGTGCTAGAGGGGACAGGGAAAAGCCCCAGCATTTT. This codes for CSARGDREKPQHF. V usage is TRBV20-1 and J usage is TRBJ1-5, with 9 bases that match TRBD1. V was pared by 1 base and J by 8 bases, with 3 bases of the junction left unmatched. CDR1 DFQATT and CDR2 SNEGSKA come from the germline V gene (reference sequence). This CDR3 is 13 amino acids long.

Comments on this clonotype: Being off target in a library aimed at alpha chains, this beta chain has a size of little meaning. The chain recombines TRBV2 with TRBJ2-7; a weak D match, TRBD1 (5 bases). Germline CDR1 SNHLY, CDR2 FYNNEI. The CDR3 is 14 amino acids. The germline V and J ends were trimmed by 7 bases and 2 bases, with 15 bases remaining between them. Here the CDR3 reads CASTPWAGTYEQYV. The CDR3 nucleotides are TGTGCCAGCACCCCTTGGGCAGGGACCTACGAGCAGTACGTC.

A word on this clonotype: For a library built for alpha chains, this beta chain is a stray read; little rests on its size. The chain uses TRBV20-1 and TRBJ2-3, with 8 nucleotides matching TRBD2. The CDR3 has 11 residues. Germline loops: CDR1 DFQATT, CDR2 SNEGSKA (reference sequence). V was clipped by 5 bases and J by 10 bases; unmatched bases: 5. The CDR3 DNA follows: TGCAGTGCTCGGGGGGGCCAGGCGCAGTATTTT. As protein: CSARGGQAQYF.

On this clonotype itself: The size of this beta chain means little, since it is a stray read in a library made for alpha chains. The chain carries TRBV7-2 and TRBJ2-6, with D unclear. This CDR3 contains 16 residues. Trimming took off 5 bases at V and 1 base at J, with 12 bases between the two ends. Germline V gene data show CDR1 as SGHTA and CDR2 as FQGNSA. CDR3 amino acids: CASSRISASGANVLTF. Written as DNA, the CDR3 is TGTGCCAGCAGCCGGATTTCCGCTTCTGGGGCCAACGTCCTGACTTTC.

On this clonotype itself: Since the library was made to target alpha chains, this beta chain is a stray read and its abundance is not meaningful. V usage is TRBV4-2 and J usage is TRBJ1-4; TRBD1 is a possible D gene (6 bases). CDR1 and CDR2 (germline): LGHNA, YNFKEQ. V dropped 2 bases and J dropped 6 bases, with 19 bases sitting between them. The CDR3 contains 17 residues. CDR3 coding DNA: TGTGCCAGCAGCCAAATGTTGTTCCAGGGGCTTCATGAAAAACTGTTTTTT. It is translated as CASSQMLFQGLHEKLFF.

As concerns this clonotype: Being off target in a library aimed at alpha chains, this beta chain has a size of little meaning. The chain couples TRBV7-9 to TRBJ2-6; possible D gene TRBD1, 7 bases. Per germline, CDR1 SEHNR and CDR2 FQNEAQ (reference sequence). V dropped 3 bases and J dropped 0 bases, with 27 bases sitting between them. The CDR3 extends over 22 amino acids. Here the CDR3 reads CASSFSRGMTGQFYSGANVLTF. CDR3 nucleotide sequence: TGTGCCAGCAGCTTCTCGCGGGGTATGACAGGGCAATTTTACTCTGGGGCCAACGTCCTGACTTTC. Full variable domain (rest looked up from reference TRBV7-9 and TRBJ2-6): DTGVSQNPRHKITKRGQNVTFRCDPISEHNRLYWYRQTLGQGPEFLTYFQNEAQLEKSRLLSDRFSAERPKGSFSTLEIQRTEQGDSAMYLCASSFSRGMTGQFYSGANVLTFGAGSRLTVL.

About this clonotype itself: This beta chain is an off-target read within a library intended for alpha chains, so its frequency means little. This chain connects TRBV11-1 to TRBJ2-6, with D possibly being TRBD2 (7 bases). V was pared by 3 bases and J by 4 bases, with 10 bases between. The CDR3 covers 15 residues. CDR1 is SGHAT, CDR2 FQDESV, per germline (reference sequence). The CDR3 loop is CASSFGGPGANVLTF. In DNA form, the CDR3 reads TGTGCCAGCAGCTTCGGGGGGCCCGGGGCCAACGTCCTGACTTTC. The full variable domain, in which reference TRBV11-1 and TRBJ2-6 provide the parts outside the CDR3, is EAEVAQSPRYKITEKSQAVAFWCDPISGHATLYWYRQILGQGPELLVQFQDESVVDDSQLPKDRFSAERLKGVDSTLKIQPAELGDSAMYLCASSFGGPGANVLTFGAGSRLTVL.

Concerning this clonotype itself: This beta chain turned up in a library designed for alpha chains; as an off-target read, its abundance says little. The rearrangement links TRBV10-3 to TRBJ2-5; D uncertain. The V end lost 2 bases, the J end lost 2 bases, and 6 bases lay between the germline ends. The CDR3 is 13 residues long. The germline gives CDR1 ENHRY, CDR2 SYGVKD. CDR3 protein: CAISETRQETQYF. CDR3 nucleotides: TGTGCCATCAGTGAGACCAGGCAAGAGACCCAGTACTTC.